Sequencing of this T cell receptor (beta chain) was carried out in a study of blood T cell repertoires in COVID-19. Looking at the study overall: T cells, B-cell-depleted T cells, or PBMCs supplied cDNA or gDNA.

Per the original data handling: It was from reference gene primer amplification that nucleated cell counts were estimated. TCRdb's copy holds only in-frame clones and misses some; the assay was immunoSEQ multiplex PCR. V, J and clone size reflect that table, while D and trimming were determined from the DNA. Found here are over 65,000 clones, around four fifths of them singletons; the top ten hold over 15%. Losses at the gene ends were 2 bases for V and 1 base for J; bases not matched to a gene: 3. CDR1 and CDR2 from the germline V gene are MDHEN and SYDVKM. CDR3 size: 15 residues. This receptor was obtained from an elderly man with active or convalescent COVID-19. This chain joins TRBV28 and TRBJ1-2; 8 bases agree with TRBD1. The material sequenced was peripheral blood. The CDR3 DNA is TGTGCCAGCAGTTTACAGGGACAGGTTAACTATGGCTACACCTTC. Amino acids: CASSLQGQVNYGYTF.